The 5 T cell receptor beta chains listed next were all sequenced from one sample in a study of T cells after posttransplantation cyclophosphamide. Cyclophosphamide on days +3 and +4 followed busulfan-fludarabine conditioning and a marrow graft. Using immunoSEQ multiplex PCR, the repertoire was profiled, and TCRdb retains in-frame clones only, with some absent. This repertoire shows about 16,000 clones, approximately 90% found once; its top ten account for more than 0.45%. The sample in question was CD4+ T cells sorted from blood, obtained after allogeneic stem cell transplant with posttransplant cyclophosphamide. The source of these receptors is a male patient in his sixties who received an allogeneic stem cell transplant from a related donor and was CMV-positive. A subset of T cells may come from the graft donor.

The chain uses TRBV18 and TRBJ1-1; D is perhaps TRBD1 (5 bases). This CDR3 has 14 amino acids. V gave up 6 bases and J gave up 1 base, with 12 bases separating them. CDR1 and CDR2 from the germline V gene are KGHSH and LQKENI. CDR3 sequence: CASSVLTENTEAFF. CDR3 sequence (DNA): TGTGCCAGCTCGGTTCTGACAGAGAACACTGAAGCTTTCTTT.

The rearrangement links TRBV5-4 to TRBJ2-5; 12 nucleotides agree with TRBD2. V lost 1 base, J lost 5 bases, and 9 bases stayed unmatched. The CDR3 sequence is 17 residues long. Germline assignment: CDR1 SGHNT and CDR2 YYREEE (reference sequence). CDR3 DNA: TGTGCCAGCAGCTTGCCGCTAGCGGGGGGGGGCGGGGAGACCCAGTACTTC. Amino acid sequence: CASSLPLAGGGGETQYF.

In this sample, this clone turned up once. The chain is built from TRBV6-1 and TRBJ2-7; D is perhaps TRBD2 (6 bases). The CDR3 is made up of 19 amino acids. Looked up from germline, CDR1 is MNHNS and CDR2 is SASEGT. Trimming pared 1 base from V and 4 bases from J, leaving 26 bases between. The CDR3 is CASSEGYGLLGPPNYEQYF. CDR3 DNA: TGTGCCAGCAGTGAAGGGTACGGACTACTCGGACCTCCTAATTACGAGCAGTACTTC.

The rearrangement uses TRBV29-1 and TRBJ2-3; D is perhaps TRBD2 (5 bases). V lost 6 bases to trimming and J lost 3 bases, with 13 bases between them. The CDR3 extends over 13 amino acids. Germline V gives CDR1 SQVTM, CDR2 ANQGSEA. The DNA for the CDR3 is TGCAGCGTCGGACTTGTATTAACAGATACGCAGTATTTT. Protein product: CSVGLVLTDTQYF.

This clone has just one count. The sample carries other DNA sequences with the same CDR3. The chain has TRBV5-1 and TRBJ1-6, with 10 bases matching TRBD1. The CDR3 is made up of 15 amino acids. The junction had 4 bases not matched to a gene; V was cut back by 0 bases and J by 10 bases. Germline V lookup: CDR1 SGHRS, CDR2 YFSETQ. CDR3 sequence: CASSLAGTGESPLHF. CDR3 DNA sequence: TGCGCCAGCAGCTTGGCCGGGACAGGGGAATCACCCCTCCACTTT.